The 9 T cell receptor beta chains below were found in one sample sequenced in a study of cytomegalovirus exposure and HLA in healthy donors. Produced via immunoSEQ multiplex PCR; TCRdb's table is partial and in-frame only. The sample comprises fewer than 200,000 clones, approximately 87% of which are singletons, and approximately 1.5% rests with the top ten. Sequencing used PBMCs. All receptors derive from a young woman in good health and CMV-seronegative.

A few counts support this clone. The gene calls are TRBV4-1 and TRBJ1-5; D remains ambiguous. This CDR3 contains 14 residues. The V end was cut by 4 bases, the J end by 3 bases, with 10 bases between. Germline CDR1 reads MGHRA; CDR2 reads YSYEKL. This CDR3 is CASSRGISNQPQHF. Written as DNA, the CDR3 is TGCGCCAGCAGCCGAGGGATTTCCAATCAGCCCCAGCATTTT.

The chain employs TRBV4-3 and TRBJ1-3, with 9 positions matching TRBD1. V gave up 3 bases and J gave up 4 bases; unmatched junction bases: 4. This CDR3 region has 15 residues. Germline V gene data show CDR1 as LGHNA and CDR2 as YSLEER. CDR3 coding DNA: TGCGCCAGCAGCCAGGGGACAGGGCCAGGAAACACCATATATTTT. Translating it yields CASSQGTGPGNTIYF.

The chain is built from TRBV4-2 and TRBJ1-6; TRBD1 matches at 7 bases. Trimming cost V 2 bases and J 0 bases; bases outside gene matches: 10. The CDR3 contains 19 residues. CDR1 is LGHNA and CDR2 is YNFKEQ in the germline V gene. The CDR3: CASSQMRDSPSSYNSPLHF. For the CDR3, the DNA is TGTGCCAGCAGCCAAATGCGGGACAGCCCAAGCTCCTATAATTCACCCCTCCACTTT.

This chain connects TRBV7-2 to TRBJ1-2; tentative D call: TRBD1 (6 bases). This CDR3 is 14 amino acids long. The germline gives CDR1 SGHTA, CDR2 FQGNSA. V was trimmed by 0 bases and J by 3 bases, leaving 8 bases between them. The CDR3 loop is CASSLAAGDYGYTF. The CDR3 nucleotides read TGTGCCAGCAGCTTAGCCGCAGGGGACTATGGCTACACCTTC. Full variable domain (missing parts from reference TRBV7-2 and TRBJ1-2): GAGVSQSPSNKVTEKGKDVELRCDPISGHTALYWYRQSLGQGLEFLIYFQGNSAPDKSGLPSDRFSAERTGGSVSTLTIQRTQQEDSAVYLCASSLAAGDYGYTFGSGTRLTVV.

The V gene is TRBV5-4, the J gene TRBJ2-3, with 16 bases matching TRBD2. Trimming cost V 5 bases and J 6 bases; bases outside gene matches: 6. Germline V CDR1 and CDR2: SGHNT, YYREEE (reference sequence). The CDR3 spans 16 residues. The CDR3 DNA sequence: TGTGCCAGCAGTGAGGGACTAGCGGGGGGGTTGGATACGCAGTATTTT. Encoded protein: CASSEGLAGGLDTQYF.

This chain uses TRBV2 with TRBJ2-3, with a possible D match to TRBD2 (5 bases). Germline V gene sequence: CDR1 SNHLY, CDR2 FYNNEI. This CDR3 has 16 amino acids. The V and J ends lost 6 bases and 4 bases respectively, with 20 bases between them. This CDR3 reads CASREKDWYDADTQYF. The CDR3 bases are TGTGCCAGCAGAGAAAAGGACTGGTACGACGCAGATACGCAGTATTTT.

In its sample, this clone was seen once. V and J are TRBV9 and TRBJ2-5, with TRBD2 identical over 9 bases. The CDR3 length is 16 residues. From germline, CDR1 is SGDLS and CDR2 YYNGEE. The trim removed 1 base at V and 5 bases at J, leaving 9 bases unmatched. CDR3: CASSVWAGGPRETQYF. The CDR3 DNA sequence: TGTGCCAGCAGCGTATGGGCGGGGGGGCCGAGGGAGACCCAGTACTTC. Supplemented by reference TRBV9 and TRBJ2-5, the full variable domain reads DSGVTQTPKHLITATGQRVTLRCSPRSGDLSVYWYQQSLDQGLQFLIQYYNGEERAKGNILERFSAQQFPDLHSELNLSSLELGDSALYFCASSVWAGGPRETQYFGPGTRLLVL.

Concerning this clone itself: This CDR3 is also generated by other DNA sequences in the sample. The genes are TRBV18 and TRBJ2-7, with 9 bases aligning to TRBD1. V was pared by 3 bases and J by 3 bases, with 3 bases of the junction left unmatched. The CDR3 totals 14 residues. The germline CDR1 and CDR2 sequences are KGHSH and LQKENI. As DNA, the CDR3 is TGTGCCAGCTCACCCGGGACAGGGATCTACGAGCAGTACTTC. Its translation is CASSPGTGIYEQYF.

This clone has more than one count but fewer than ten. This chain joins TRBV27 and TRBJ1-2; D perhaps matches TRBD1 (5 bases). The V gene lost 9 bases and the J gene lost 0 bases, with 11 bases spanning the gap. The germline V gene has CDR1 MNHEY and CDR2 SMNVEV (reference sequence). The CDR3 loop spans 13 amino acids. The CDR3 coding sequence is TGTGCCAGTGGTGGGACTTCTAACTATGGCTACACCTTC. This translates into CASGGTSNYGYTF.